This T cell receptor (beta chain) stems from a study of blood T cell repertoires in COVID-19 (dated by TCRdb to 2018 to 2020). Looking at the study overall: Samples from collaborators originated in the United States, Italy and Spain and spanned both the acute and convalescent phases of COVID-19. The samples were drawn from the first 160 participants of the ongoing ImmuneRACE study and from some 1,300 subjects provided by 6 global collaborators. The repertoires were released in a freely available public database intended as a resource for research on the immune response to SARS-CoV-2. The material from the prospective study consisted of cDNA or gDNA derived from T cells, B-cell-depleted T cells, or PBMCs. A de-identified subject ID, COVID-19 status, age in years and sex were almost always included in the sample metadata. Deeply sampled blood TCRbeta repertoires from subjects exposed to, actively infected with, or recovered from COVID-19 were included in the dataset. HLA class I and class II types, where available, came from metadata supplied by the sample provider rather than from assay-based typing.

Summary of the overall study and its limitations: How much clinical and demographic metadata was included differed by source and by participant, and the metadata was provided uncurated.

Collaborating institutions collected whole blood in K2EDTA tubes following their own protocols. For TCRbeta analysis, collaborators shipped samples as frozen whole blood, isolated PBMCs, or DNA extracted from either of those sample types. The immunoSEQ Assay, a bias-controlled multiplex PCR, was used to amplify TCRbeta CDR3 regions from genomic DNA. Under the source paper's analysis protocol: Within the assay, amplification of reference gene primers was used to estimate how many nucleated cells each sample contained. To quantify the absolute abundance of each unique TCRbeta CDR3 rearrangement, sequence reads were collapsed and filtered. Productive Simpson clonality was computed per sample as the square root of Simpson's diversity index over productive rearrangements. This is the immuneACCESS table as TCRdb keeps it, with only in-frame sequences that have V and J called. A part of the clones is gone; compared with another copy, unresolved V genes explain less than half, and the rest is unexplained. That table gives V, J and clone size, and the DNA gave D and trimming. Here the sample has 85,000 to 120,000 clones; 85% to 90% occur a single time. 3% of the sample rests with the top ten.

On this clone itself: It has no known antigen specificity. No quality values exist for individual bases; no much larger clone is one base distant.

The CDR3 numbers 14 residues from cysteine through phenylalanine. This entry keeps only the CDR3 DNA: 42 bases, framed from base 1. Unmatched junction bases come to 5, with V trimmed by 5 bases and J by 7 bases. From a lookup of the germline V gene (reference sequence), CDR1 and CDR2 are LNHDA and SQIVND. This TCR was sampled from a man aged 45 to 65 with active or convalescent COVID-19. The chain links TRBV19 with TRBJ2-1, and TRBD1 matches 10 of the central bases. Sequencing input: peripheral blood. Here the CDR3 is given as CASSFPGQGNEQFF. The nucleotide sequence is given as TGTGCCAGTAGTTTCCCGGGACAGGGGAATGAGCAGTTCTTC.